This record looks at one TCR beta chain sequence and its context. These data come from a study of blood T cell repertoires in COVID-19. One Seattle source followed patients from active infection through their disease course. V was pared by 0 bases and J by 2 bases, with 21 bases of the junction left unmatched. Germline V gene sequence: CDR1 MGHRA, CDR2 YSYEKL. CDR3 length equals 22 residues. The table came from immunoSEQ multiplex PCR; TCRdb's copy has only in-frame clones and leaves some out. The profile shows 84,000 or so clones, approximately 78% of them singletons. What was sequenced was peripheral blood. The V gene is TRBV4-1, the J gene TRBJ1-2; TRBD1 matches at 10 bases. This clonotype was obtained from a man aged 55 to 70 with COVID-19, enrolled during active disease. The CDR3, as DNA: TGCGCCAGCAGCCAAGATCTCCTCAAACTACGACAGGGGGCACAATTGAACTATGGCTACACCTTC. Translating it yields CASSQDLLKLRQGAQLNYGYTF.